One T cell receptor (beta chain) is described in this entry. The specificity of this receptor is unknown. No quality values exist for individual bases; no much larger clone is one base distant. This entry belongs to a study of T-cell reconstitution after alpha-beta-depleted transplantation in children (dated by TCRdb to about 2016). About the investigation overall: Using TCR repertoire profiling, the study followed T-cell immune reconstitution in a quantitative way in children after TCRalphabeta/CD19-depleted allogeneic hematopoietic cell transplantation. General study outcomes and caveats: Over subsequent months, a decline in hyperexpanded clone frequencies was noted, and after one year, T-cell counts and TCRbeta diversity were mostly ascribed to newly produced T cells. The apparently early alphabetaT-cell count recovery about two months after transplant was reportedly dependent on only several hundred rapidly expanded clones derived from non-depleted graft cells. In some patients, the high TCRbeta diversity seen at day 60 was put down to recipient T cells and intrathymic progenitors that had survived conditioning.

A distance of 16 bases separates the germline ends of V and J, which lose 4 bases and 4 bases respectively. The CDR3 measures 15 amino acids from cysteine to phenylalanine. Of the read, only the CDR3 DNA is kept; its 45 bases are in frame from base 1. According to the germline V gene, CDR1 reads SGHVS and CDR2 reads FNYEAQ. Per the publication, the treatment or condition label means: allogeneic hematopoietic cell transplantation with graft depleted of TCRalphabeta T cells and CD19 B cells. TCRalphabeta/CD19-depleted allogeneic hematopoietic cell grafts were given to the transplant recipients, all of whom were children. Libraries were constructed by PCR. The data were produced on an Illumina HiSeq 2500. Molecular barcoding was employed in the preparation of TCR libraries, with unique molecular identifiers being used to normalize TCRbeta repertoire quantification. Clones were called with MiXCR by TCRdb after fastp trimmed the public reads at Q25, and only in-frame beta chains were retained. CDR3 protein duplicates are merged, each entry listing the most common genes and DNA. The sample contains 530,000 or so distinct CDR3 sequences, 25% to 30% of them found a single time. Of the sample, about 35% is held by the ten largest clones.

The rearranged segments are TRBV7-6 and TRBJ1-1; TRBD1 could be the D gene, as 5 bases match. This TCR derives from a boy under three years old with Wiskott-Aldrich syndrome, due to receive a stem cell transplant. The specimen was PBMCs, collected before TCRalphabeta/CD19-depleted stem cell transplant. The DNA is TGTGCCAGCAGCTCCCTCGGGGGGTTGAGCACTGAAGCTTTCTTT. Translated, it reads CASSSLGGLSTEAFF.